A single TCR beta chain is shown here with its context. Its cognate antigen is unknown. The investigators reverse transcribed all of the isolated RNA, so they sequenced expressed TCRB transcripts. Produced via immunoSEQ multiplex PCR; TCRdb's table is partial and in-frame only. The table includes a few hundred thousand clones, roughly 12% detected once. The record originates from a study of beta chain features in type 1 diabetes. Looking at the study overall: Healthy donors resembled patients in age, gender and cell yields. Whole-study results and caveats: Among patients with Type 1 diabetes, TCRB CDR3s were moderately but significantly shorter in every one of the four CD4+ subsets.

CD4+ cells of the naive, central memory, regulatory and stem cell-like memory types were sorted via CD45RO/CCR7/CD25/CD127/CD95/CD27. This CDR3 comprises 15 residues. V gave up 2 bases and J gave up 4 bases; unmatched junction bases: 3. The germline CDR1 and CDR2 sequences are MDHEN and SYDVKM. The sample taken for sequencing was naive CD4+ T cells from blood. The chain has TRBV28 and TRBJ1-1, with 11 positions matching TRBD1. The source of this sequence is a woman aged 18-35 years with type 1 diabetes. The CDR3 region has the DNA TGTGCCAGCAGTTTACCCGGGACAGGGGGCACTGAAGCTTTCTTT. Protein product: CASSLPGTGGTEAFF.